The source of this TCR beta chain is a study of blood T cell repertoires in COVID-19. Study overall: Acute-phase and convalescent COVID-19 samples originated in the United States, Italy and Spain. Sources were T cells, B-cell-depleted T cells, or PBMCs; the material itself was cDNA or gDNA.

In the original processing: For nucleated cells, counts were estimated from reference gene primer amplification. Sequencing was performed with immunoSEQ multiplex PCR; in TCRdb, only in-frame clones are kept and a portion is missing. Clone size and V and J calls were adopted from that table, with D and trimming inferred from the DNA. The repertoire holds roughly 140,000 clones, with 65% to 90% as singletons. The V gene's germline CDR1 is MNHEY and CDR2 SVGAGI. The length of the CDR3 is 14 residues. V gave up 7 bases and J gave up 2 bases, with 12 bases separating them. The sample was peripheral blood. The TCR sequence derives from a man aged 45-65 years with acute or convalescent COVID-19. The chain links TRBV6-5 to TRBJ1-5; tentative D call: TRBD1 (6 bases). The CDR3 nucleotides read TGTGCCAGCACCACCTCAGGGGGCAATCAGCCCCAGCATTTT. Its protein product is CASTTSGGNQPQHF.